This paragraph reports one TCR beta chain. Assay used: immunoSEQ multiplex PCR; TCRdb lists only in-frame clones, some missing. This sample has 90,000 to 130,000 clones, with roughly 89% found just once. This entry belongs to a study of OX40 agonist ivuxolimab in advanced cancers. CDR1 is LNHNV, CDR2 YYDKDF, per germline (reference sequence). Trimming pared 2 bases from V and 8 bases from J, leaving 15 bases between. This CDR3 contains 14 residues. This receptor was taken from an adult with an advanced solid tumor such as melanoma, head and neck, liver or kidney cancer. The sample here was CD4+ or CD8+ T cells sorted from blood, taken in a trial of the OX40 agonist ivuxolimab. The chain recombines TRBV15 with TRBJ1-2; a weak D match, TRBD1 (5 bases). The CDR3 nucleotides are TGTGCCACCAGCAGACAGGGCGGGGGGGACGGCTACACCTTC. It yields the protein CATSRQGGGDGYTF.